Listed here are 30 T cell receptor beta chains from one sample, sequenced in a study of CD8 T cells in ankylosing spondylitis. TCRdb re-derived calls from the 5' RACE reads in MiXCR, one entry per CDR3 protein. The data hold about 100,000 distinct CDR3 sequences, with 7.5% to 9% observed a single time. Sequencing was done on a sample of blood, either unsorted or a sorted T cell fraction (not recorded which). The source is a male donor with ankylosing spondylitis or in good health (not recorded which).

The sample holds many counts of this clonotype. The rearrangement uses TRBV7-2 and TRBJ1-2; possible D gene TRBD1, 6 bases. The germline CDR1 and CDR2 sequences are SGHTA and FQGNSA. This CDR3 comprises 16 residues. V was trimmed by 1 base and J by 7 bases, leaving 19 bases between them. Written as DNA, the CDR3 is TGTGCCAGCAGCTTAGAGAGAAGCAGGGGCTGGCGTGGCTACACCTTC. Protein sequence: CASSLERSRGWRGYTF. Drawing the rest from reference TRBV7-2 and TRBJ1-2, the complete variable domain is GAGVSQSPSNKVTEKGKDVELRCDPISGHTALYWYRQSLGQGLEFLIYFQGNSAPDKSGLPSDRFSAERTGGSVSTLTIQRTQQEDSAVYLCASSLERSRGWRGYTFGSGTRLTVV.

There are a few counts of this clonotype. V gene TRBV29-1 combines with J gene TRBJ1-2, with D unclear. Germline CDR1 is SQVTM and CDR2 is ANQGSEA. V was shortened by 4 bases and J by 3 bases, with 18 bases between the two germline ends. The CDR3 consists of 15 residues. The DNA of the CDR3 is TGCAGCGTTGGGGGTTGGCGGCTGACTGACTATGGCTACACCTTC. Residues: CSVGGWRLTDYGYTF.

This clonotype was recorded at least ten times. The gene calls are TRBV7-2 and TRBJ2-5, with D perhaps TRBD1 (6 bases). The CDR3 is 14 residues long. Germline CDR1 is SGHTA and CDR2 is FQGNSA. Between the trimmed V and J ends, which lost 5 bases and 4 bases, there was a span of 14 bases. The CDR3 spells CASSLGGLLETQYF. As DNA, the CDR3 is TGTGCCAGCAGCCTTGGGGGCCTGCTAGAGACCCAGTACTTC.

In its sample, this clonotype was seen many times. The chain has TRBV5-6 and TRBJ2-3, with D uncertain. CDR1 is SGHDT and CDR2 is YYEEEE in the germline V gene. Deletions cut 6 bases from V and 0 bases from J, with 17 bases between. The CDR3 contains 16 residues. CDR3 DNA: TGTGCCAGCACCGAAGGGTGGGAATGGAGCACAGATACGCAGTATTTT. Amino acids: CASTEGWEWSTDTQYF.

This clonotype occurred many times. J is TRBJ2-1 and V is TRBV2; 9 positions match TRBD1. CDR3 size: 14 residues. The germline gives CDR1 SNHLY, CDR2 FYNNEI. The V segment lost 6 bases and the J segment 4 bases; nucleotides outside the gene matches: 4. CDR3 residues: CASRDRGAYNEQFF. DNA for the CDR3: TGTGCCAGCAGGGACAGGGGAGCATACAATGAGCAGTTCTTC.

This clonotype was detected many times. This sequence joins TRBV28 and TRBJ1-1; 7 positions agree with TRBD1. Unmatched junction bases numbered 8, after V lost 6 bases and J lost 10 bases. Germline-derived CDR1 and CDR2 are MDHEN and SYDVKM. This CDR3 region has 12 residues. The CDR3 nucleotides are TGTGCCAGCAGACCGCCCCAGGGGGGAGCTTTCTTT. Its protein product is CASRPPQGGAFF.

This clonotype was recorded many times. The V gene is TRBV6-7, the J gene TRBJ2-3; TRBD2 might be the D (6 bases). TRBV6-7 is noted as an ORF with a role that remains uncertain. This CDR3 contains 16 residues. V was pared by 0 bases and J by 6 bases, with 16 bases between. CDR3 DNA: TGTGCCAGCAGTTACTCCCAGGACTACAAGATTGATACGCAGTATTTT. Amino acids: CASSYSQDYKIDTQYF.

CDR3 bases: TGTGCCAGCAGCGATTTCAGGGAGAACCTCCACTTT. This encodes CASSDFRENLHF. The chain recombines TRBV7-9 with TRBJ1-6, with a possible D match to TRBD1 (5 bases). The CDR3 extends over 12 amino acids. CDR1 is SEHNR, CDR2 FQNEAQ, per germline (reference sequence). Trimming shortened V by 5 bases and J by 15 bases, and 14 bases separated the two germline ends.

This clonotype was counted many times. The rearrangement joins TRBV5-1 to TRBJ1-1; D uncertain. The germline V gene has CDR1 SGHRS and CDR2 YFSETQ. This CDR3 has 14 amino acids. Deletions cut 7 bases from V and 1 base from J, with 14 bases between. The CDR3 protein is CASATDRANTEAFF. The CDR3 nucleotides are TGCGCCAGCGCTACAGACCGGGCGAACACTGAAGCTTTCTTT.

This clonotype was seen ten or more times. The chain links TRBV9 to TRBJ2-3, with 11 bases identical to TRBD2. V gave up 0 bases and J gave up 4 bases; unmatched junction bases: 10. Looked up from germline, CDR1 is SGDLS and CDR2 is YYNGEE. CDR3 length: 18 amino acids. This chain's CDR3 is CASSVATGTSGFADTQYF. The CDR3 DNA is TGTGCCAGCAGCGTAGCTACGGGGACTAGCGGTTTTGCAGATACGCAGTATTTT.

This clonotype was detected ten times or more. This chain connects TRBV7-8 to TRBJ2-4; 9 bases are shared with TRBD1. The ends lost 5 bases at V and 4 bases at J; junction bases unmatched: 18. Germline assignment: CDR1 SGHVS and CDR2 FQNEAQ. This CDR3 spans 19 amino acids. In DNA form, the CDR3 reads TGTGCCAGCAGCCCACAGGGGGCGGCCTCCATCGCGAATAAAAACATTCAGTACTTC. Translating gives CASSPQGAASIANKNIQYF.

The V gene is TRBV30, the J gene TRBJ2-2; D unclear. V shed 0 bases and J shed 4 bases, with 12 bases lying between them. The CDR3 has 15 residues. Germline CDR1 and CDR2: GTSNPN and SVGIG (reference sequence). CDR3 sequence reads: CAWSVAIGSTGELFF. The CDR3 bases are TGTGCCTGGAGTGTAGCCATAGGATCCACCGGGGAGCTGTTTTTT.

This clonotype was counted at least ten times. This chain links TRBV28 with TRBJ1-5; TRBD1 aligns across 10 bases. The J segment lost 4 bases and the V segment lost 5 bases, leaving 14 bases of the junction unmatched. The CDR3 runs 18 residues. Germline CDR1 and CDR2: MDHEN and SYDVKM. The CDR3 sequence: CASSGRTGGSGRNQPQHF. CDR3 DNA sequence: TGTGCCAGCAGTGGACGGACAGGGGGAAGTGGGAGAAATCAGCCCCAGCATTTT.

This clonotype came up many times. The CDR3 here is CASSPGLANYEQYF. In DNA, the CDR3 is TGTGCCAGCAGTCCCGGACTAGCGAACTACGAGCAGTACTTC. This chain connects TRBV27 to TRBJ2-7, with 9 bases identical to TRBD2. Germline-derived CDR1 and CDR2 are MNHEY and SMNVEV (reference sequence). The CDR3 is made up of 14 amino acids. The V gene end was trimmed by 5 bases and the J gene end by 3 bases; junction bases not matched to a gene: 5.

About this clonotype itself: This clone may be a read error of a much larger clone one base away. The J gene is TRBJ2-5, the V gene TRBV3-1; TRBD2 matches at 8 bases. The CDR3 is 17 residues long. CDR1 and CDR2 from the germline V gene are LGHDT and YNNKEL (reference sequence). CDR3 in amino acids: CASSQDRLAGRQEIQYF. Written as DNA, the CDR3 is TGTGCCAGCAGCCAAGATCGGTTAGCGGGGCGCCAAGAGATCCAGTACTTC.

This clonotype was seen at least ten times. This sequence joins TRBV29-1 and TRBJ1-2; D call uncertain. Trimming removed 3 bases from V and 6 bases from J, with 14 bases in between. The CDR3 extends over 13 amino acids. Germline V gene sequence: CDR1 SQVTM, CDR2 ANQGSEA. The CDR3 reads CSVDNGRYDGYTF. The DNA for the CDR3 is TGCAGCGTTGATAATGGGCGGTACGATGGCTACACCTTC.

In this sample, this clonotype turned up many times. Relative to the germline gene, one junction end is altered; a read error may explain this. This chain connects TRBV7-7 to TRBJ2-1; TRBD1 matches 9 bases. Germline V gene sequence: CDR1 SSHAT, CDR2 FNYEAQ (reference sequence). This CDR3 spans 16 amino acids. The CDR3 nucleotides are TGTGCTAGCAGCTTAGACCCGGGACAGGGATACAATGAGCAGTTCTTC. The encoded protein is CASSLDPGQGYNEQFF.

This clonotype showed up many times. The chain joins TRBV9 to TRBJ2-7, with D hard to call. Germline CDR1 reads SGDLS; CDR2 reads YYNGEE. The CDR3 sequence is 14 residues long. Trimming pared 4 bases from V and 0 bases from J, leaving 11 bases between. The CDR3 nucleotides read TGTGCCAGCAGCACCCGGACGGACTCCTACGAGCAGTACTTC. Residues: CASSTRTDSYEQYF.

In this sample, this clonotype turned up once. The chain links TRBV20-1 to TRBJ2-1, with 8 bases aligning to TRBD2. CDR3 size: 13 residues. CDR1 DFQATT and CDR2 SNEGSKA come from the germline V gene (reference sequence). V lost 3 bases and J lost 14; bases outside the gene matches: 12. Here the CDR3 reads CSARSGLGTTKFF. DNA for the CDR3: TGCAGTGCTAGGTCGGGACTAGGAACTACCAAGTTCTTC.

Many counts were recorded for this clonotype. The V call is TRBV2, the J call TRBJ2-3; D perhaps matches TRBD2 (6 bases). Germline V gene lookup returns CDR1 SNHLY and CDR2 FYNNEI. Trimming cost V 5 bases and J 8 bases, with 20 bases left between them. This CDR3 spans 15 amino acids. In DNA, the CDR3 is TGTGCCAGCAGTCCAGGAGGGGTCAGGTTGGGTACGCAGTATTTT. Its protein is CASSPGGVRLGTQYF.

A few counts support this clonotype. The chain combines TRBV11-3 with TRBJ2-1, with a weak D call TRBD1 (6 bases). Between the trimmed V and J ends, which lost 0 bases and 9 bases, there was a span of 18 bases. CDR1 is SGHNT, CDR2 YENEEA, per germline. The CDR3 runs to 16 residues. In nucleotides, the CDR3 is TGTGCCAGCAGCTTAGATCGGGTAGGGGGTCAGCCTGAGCAGTTCTTC. It codes for CASSLDRVGGQPEQFF.

This clonotype was seen at least ten times. The rearrangement joins TRBV29-1 to TRBJ2-1, with 7 bases matching TRBD1. This CDR3 has 13 amino acids. Germline CDR1 is SQVTM and CDR2 is ANQGSEA. V shed 5 bases and J 7 bases; nucleotides not matched to a gene: 8. CDR3 residues: CSVFQGESNEQFF. The DNA of the CDR3 is TGCAGCGTTTTTCAGGGGGAGTCGAATGAGCAGTTCTTC.

The table lists this clonotype with many counts. V gene TRBV29-1 combines with J gene TRBJ2-1; 10 positions agree with TRBD1. The germline gives CDR1 SQVTM, CDR2 ANQGSEA. Losses at the gene ends were 0 bases for V and 8 bases for J; bases not matched to a gene: 10. This CDR3 is built from 16 residues. As DNA, the CDR3 is TGCAGCGTTGAAGATCAGGGGACAGGGGAGAGCGATGAGCAGTTCTTC. This sequence encodes CSVEDQGTGESDEQFF.

Many counts were recorded for this clonotype. The J gene is TRBJ1-5, the V gene TRBV27; D may be TRBD1 (6 bases). Trimming pared 5 bases from V and 9 bases from J, leaving 17 bases between. Germline values: CDR1 MNHEY, CDR2 SMNVEV (reference sequence). The CDR3 has 14 residues. The CDR3 spells CASSRAGAEWPQHF. In DNA, the CDR3 is TGTGCCAGCAGTCGGGCAGGGGCGGAATGGCCCCAGCATTTT.

This clonotype was recorded many times. The chain has TRBV7-3 and TRBJ2-1, with TRBD2 matching 7 bases. The CDR3 consists of 16 residues. Germline V CDR1 and CDR2: SGHTA, FQGTGA. After removal of 6 bases from V and 6 bases from J, the junction contained 14 bases not matched to a gene. The CDR3 here is CASRASGPPVGNEQFF. The CDR3 DNA reads as TGTGCCAGCAGAGCTAGCGGCCCCCCGGTTGGCAATGAGCAGTTCTTC. Drawing the rest from reference TRBV7-3 and TRBJ2-1, the complete variable domain is GAGVSQTPSNKVTEKGKYVELRCDPISGHTALYWYRQSLGQGPEFLIYFQGTGAADDSGLPNDRFFAVRPEGSVSTLKIQRTERGDSAVYLCASRASGPPVGNEQFFGPGTRLTVL.

At least ten counts were recorded for this clonotype. This chain joins TRBV2 and TRBJ2-5; TRBD2 matches 7 bases. CDR1 is SNHLY, CDR2 FYNNEI, per germline. This CDR3 has 15 residues. After removal of 5 bases from V and 11 bases from J, the junction contained 17 bases not matched to a gene. CDR3 DNA sequence: TGTGCCAGCAGTCCTCCTCCGGGCGGGAGCATGCCACAGTACTTC. Amino acid sequence: CASSPPPGGSMPQYF.

This clonotype was recorded many times. V gene TRBV2 combines with J gene TRBJ1-1; D unresolved. Germline V gives CDR1 SNHLY, CDR2 FYNNEI. The CDR3 is made up of 8 amino acids. V lost 0 bases and J 13 bases, leaving 0 bases between the germline ends. The CDR3 DNA follows: TGTGCCAGCAGTGAAGCTTTCTTT. Its translation: CASSEAFF.

This clonotype was observed many times. The V gene is TRBV28, the J gene TRBJ2-7; no reliable D call. Germline assignment: CDR1 MDHEN and CDR2 SYDVKM. The CDR3 runs to 12 residues. V lost 5 bases and J lost 3, with 8 bases in between. CDR3 DNA: TGTGCCAGCAGTCCGACCATCTACGAGCAGTACTTC. Amino acids: CASSPTIYEQYF.

Notes on this clonotype: One end of the junction varies from germline; a read error may be responsible. The chain recombines TRBV20-1 with TRBJ1-1; D not resolved. CDR1 and CDR2 (germline): DFQATT, SNEGSKA (reference sequence). The CDR3 is 11 residues long. CDR3 amino acids: CAGVMNTEAFF. Written as DNA, the CDR3 is TGTGCTGGGGTCATGAACACTGAAGCTTTCTTT.

This clonotype was detected ten times or more. The V gene is TRBV12-3 or TRBV12-4, the J gene TRBJ1-2; no definite D call. The CDR3 consists of 13 residues. V lost 3 bases and J lost 5, with 10 bases in between. The CDR3, as DNA: TGTGCCAGCAGTTTTCCCGCGCTATATGGCTACACCTTC. Its translation: CASSFPALYGYTF.